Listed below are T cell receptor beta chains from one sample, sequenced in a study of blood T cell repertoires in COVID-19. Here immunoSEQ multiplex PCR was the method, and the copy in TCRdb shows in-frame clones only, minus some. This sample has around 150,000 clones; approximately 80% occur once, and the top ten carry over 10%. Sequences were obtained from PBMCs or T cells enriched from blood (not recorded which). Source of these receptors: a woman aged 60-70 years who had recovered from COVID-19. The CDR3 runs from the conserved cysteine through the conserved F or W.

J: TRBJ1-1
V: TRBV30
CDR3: CAWTQGFYTEAFF

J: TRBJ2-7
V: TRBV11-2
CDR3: CASTQLGPYEQYF

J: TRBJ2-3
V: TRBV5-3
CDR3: CARSRGLAGITDTQYF

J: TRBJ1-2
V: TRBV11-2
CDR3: CASSPGTGHGYTF

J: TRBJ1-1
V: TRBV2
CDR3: CASSIRGRDTEAFF

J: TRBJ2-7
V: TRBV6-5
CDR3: CASHRLAGKIDEQYF

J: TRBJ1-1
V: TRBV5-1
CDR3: CASSLGAGFTEAFF

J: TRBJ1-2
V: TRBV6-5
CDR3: CASSWTGTFEGGYTF

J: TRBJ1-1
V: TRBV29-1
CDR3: CSVGFRQGETFF

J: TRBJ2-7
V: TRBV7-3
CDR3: CASSLGRDYEQYF

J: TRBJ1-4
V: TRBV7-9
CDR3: CASSGDPGGGEKLFF

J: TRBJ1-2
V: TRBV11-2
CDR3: CASSLPGGYGYTF

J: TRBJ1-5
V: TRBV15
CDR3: CATSRDAGSSNQPQHF

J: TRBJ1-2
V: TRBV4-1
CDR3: CASSPANQGPGPYGYTF

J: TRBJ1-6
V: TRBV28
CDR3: CASSFQGSPLHF

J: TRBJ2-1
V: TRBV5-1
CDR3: CASSFNYGGTYNEQFF

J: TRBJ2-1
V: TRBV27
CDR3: CASKRDRVVYEQFF

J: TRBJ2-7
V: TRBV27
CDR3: CASSSAYEQYF

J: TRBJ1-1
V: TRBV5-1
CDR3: CASNRGGNTEAFF

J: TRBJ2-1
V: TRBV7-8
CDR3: CASSGTSVNEQFF

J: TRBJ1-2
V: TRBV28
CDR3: CASGQARGGYTF

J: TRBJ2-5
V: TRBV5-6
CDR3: CASSSGGTQYF

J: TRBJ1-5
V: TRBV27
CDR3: CASSLSMSQPQHF

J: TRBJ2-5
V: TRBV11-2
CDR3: CASSQLSGRQETQYF

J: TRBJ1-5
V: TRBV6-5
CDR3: CASSRQGVGEPQHF

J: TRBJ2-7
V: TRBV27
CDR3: CASSLSTSGHLEQYF

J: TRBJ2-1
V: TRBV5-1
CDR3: CASSGSGEYNEQFF

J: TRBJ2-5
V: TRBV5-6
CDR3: CASSLAPSGTQYF

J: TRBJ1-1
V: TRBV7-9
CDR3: CASSQTDRANTEAFF